These 30 T cell receptor beta chains came from one sample sequenced in a study of T-cell reconstitution after alpha-beta-depleted transplantation in children. Unique molecular identifiers were used in preparing the TCRbeta library. One entry per CDR3 protein, called by TCRdb with MiXCR from the PCR reads. This table has hundreds of thousands of distinct CDR3 sequences, 15% to 20% appearing once. Material: PBMCs, mostly from graft donor cells, obtained 360 days after TCRalphabeta/CD19-depleted stem cell transplant. All receptors derive from a male patient aged 10-17 years who had a stem cell transplant for acute lymphoblastic leukemia, so the T cells may come from the graft donor.

This clonotype was counted a few times. The V gene is TRBV12-3 or TRBV12-4, the J gene TRBJ1-5; D gene ambiguous. Trimming cost V 3 bases and J 9 bases, with 15 bases left between them. The CDR3 is 14 residues long. CDR3 residues: CASSFRTVSWPQHF. CDR3 nucleotides: TGTGCCAGCAGTTTCCGCACCGTTTCATGGCCCCAGCATTTT.

This clonotype has more than one count but fewer than ten. J is TRBJ2-3 and V is TRBV12-3 or TRBV12-4, with D perhaps given as TRBD1 or TRBD2 (5 bases each). The length of the CDR3 is 13 residues. V was trimmed by 2 bases and J by 7 bases, leaving 10 bases between them. CDR3 sequence (DNA): TGTGCCAGCAGTTTAATGAGGGGAAATACGCAGTATTTT. This translates into CASSLMRGNTQYF.

The chain carries TRBV12-3 or TRBV12-4 and TRBJ1-3; D remains unclear. The CDR3 contains 14 residues. The V and J ends lost 7 bases and 0 bases respectively, with 10 bases between them. The CDR3 DNA is TGTGCCAGCACCTCAGATTCCTCTGGAAACACCATATATTTT. It codes for CASTSDSSGNTIYF.

V gene TRBV20-1 combines with J gene TRBJ2-2; 10 bases are shared with TRBD1. J gave up 5 bases and V 2 bases, and 5 bases lay outside the gene matches. The CDR3 runs 15 residues. Germline lookup yields CDR1 DFQATT and CDR2 SNEGSKA (reference sequence). In DNA, the CDR3 is TGCAGTGCTAGAAAGACAGGGGGCGGAACCGGGGAGCTGTTTTTT. This gives the protein CSARKTGGGTGELFF.

The rearrangement links TRBV7-6 to TRBJ1-3; tentative D call: TRBD1 (5 bases). From germline, CDR1 is SGHVS and CDR2 FNYEAQ. CDR3 length: 17 residues. Between the trimmed V and J ends, which lost 1 base and 1 base, there was a span of 14 bases. The chain's CDR3 is CASSLVAQQGSGNTIYF. The CDR3 nucleotides read TGTGCCAGCAGCTTAGTTGCCCAGCAGGGTTCTGGAAACACCATATATTTT.

This clonotype was detected only a few times. V usage is TRBV9 and J usage is TRBJ2-3; 11 bases are shared with TRBD2. With V trimmed by 6 bases and J by 5 bases, 11 bases remained unmatched. Germline V CDR1 and CDR2: SGDLS, YYNGEE. The CDR3 spans 16 residues. The CDR3 reads CASTGILAGEVDTQYF. The CDR3 coding sequence is TGTGCCAGCACCGGCATACTAGCGGGAGAGGTAGATACGCAGTATTTT.

This clonotype was detected many times. This chain uses TRBV2 with TRBJ2-1; the match to TRBD2 covers 14 bases. The CDR3 is 17 amino acids. With 7 bases clipped from V and 2 bases from J, the junction kept 7 bases outside the gene matches. CDR1 and CDR2 (germline): SNHLY, FYNNEI. For the CDR3, the DNA is TGTGCCAGCACAGGACTAGCGGGAGGATTACCCTACAATGAGCAGTTCTTC. It yields the protein CASTGLAGGLPYNEQFF.

This clonotype has only a few counts. V is TRBV12-3 or TRBV12-4 and J is TRBJ2-3; 7 bases match TRBD2. The V segment lost 5 bases and the J segment 1 base; nucleotides outside the gene matches: 12. This CDR3 comprises 17 residues. In nucleotides, the CDR3 is TGTGCCAGCAGTCCACCCTGGGCGGGAGCGGGCACAGATACGCAGTATTTT. Encoded protein: CASSPPWAGAGTDTQYF.

V is TRBV29-1 and J is TRBJ2-3, with TRBD2 identical over 7 bases. CDR1 and CDR2 from the germline V gene are SQVTM and ANQGSEA. CDR3 length: 18 residues. V was clipped by 0 bases and J by 1 base; unmatched bases: 13. CDR3 amino acids: CSVEDRSGAKLGTDTQYF. DNA of the CDR3: TGCAGCGTTGAAGATCGGAGCGGGGCGAAGTTGGGCACAGATACGCAGTATTTT.

The V call is TRBV5-1, the J call TRBJ1-1; D is ambiguous. Germline assignment: CDR1 SGHRS and CDR2 YFSETQ. The CDR3 runs to 14 residues. Trimming removed 0 bases at V and 4 bases at J, with 10 bases between. DNA of the CDR3: TGCGCCAGCAGCTTGGGTGGTGTAGCCACTGAAGCTTTCTTT. Amino acid sequence: CASSLGGVATEAFF.

This clonotype was recorded at least ten times. The V and J genes are TRBV4-1 and TRBJ2-1, with 13 positions matching TRBD2. This CDR3 spans 14 amino acids. J gave up 6 bases and V 5 bases, and 1 base lay outside the gene matches. Germline V gene sequence: CDR1 MGHRA, CDR2 YSYEKL. In DNA, the CDR3 is TGCGCCAGCAGCGGACTAGCGGGAGTCAATGAGCAGTTCTTC. Translated: CASSGLAGVNEQFF.

CDR3 sequence: CASSPFLAGYTDTQYF. CDR3 nucleotides: TGTGCCAGCAGCCCCTTCCTAGCGGGGTACACAGATACGCAGTATTTT. The chain joins TRBV7-9 to TRBJ2-3, with 9 bases matching TRBD2. The germline gives CDR1 SEHNR, CDR2 FQNEAQ (reference sequence). There are 16 residues in the CDR3. After removal of 5 bases from V and 2 bases from J, the junction contained 8 bases not matched to a gene.

This chain uses TRBV6-5 with TRBJ2-7, with TRBD2 identical over 10 bases. The CDR3 is 16 residues long. Looked up from germline, CDR1 is MNHEY and CDR2 is SVGAGI. V gave up 2 bases and J gave up 3 bases; unmatched junction bases: 7. CDR3: CASSYAQLAGFYEQYF. The DNA for the CDR3 is TGTGCCAGCAGTTACGCACAACTAGCGGGATTCTACGAGCAGTACTTC.

The gene calls are TRBV25-1 and TRBJ2-2; TRBD1 might be the D (5 bases). The CDR3 consists of 15 residues. Deletions cut 3 bases from V and 4 bases from J, with 12 bases between. Germline V gives CDR1 MGHDK, CDR2 SYGVNS. CDR3 nucleotides: TGTGCCAGCAGTGAGTGGTACAGGTCCACCGGGGAGCTGTTTTTT. This sequence encodes CASSEWYRSTGELFF.

The table lists this clonotype with a few counts. The J gene is TRBJ2-1, the V gene TRBV5-1, with 9 bases that match TRBD1. The length of the CDR3 is 18 residues. Per the germline V gene, CDR1 is SGHRS and CDR2 is YFSETQ. J lost 0 bases, V lost 4 bases, and 11 bases had no gene match. CDR3 DNA: TGCGCCAGCAGCCGAGAGGGACAGGGTTCGAGCTCCTACAATGAGCAGTTCTTC. Translating it yields CASSREGQGSSSYNEQFF.

The chain links TRBV5-6 to TRBJ1-3, with 10 bases matching TRBD1. J lost 4 bases, V lost 0 bases, and 4 bases had no gene match. The CDR3 spans 16 residues. The germline CDR1 and CDR2 sequences are SGHDT and YYEEEE. The CDR3 loop is CASSLGQGALGNTIYF. Here the CDR3 DNA reads TGTGCCAGCAGCTTGGGACAGGGGGCCTTAGGAAACACCATATATTTT.

The gene calls are TRBV20-1 and TRBJ2-7; 9 bases map to TRBD2. CDR3 length: 13 residues. Trimming removed 4 bases from V and 5 bases from J; junction bases left unmatched: 6. Germline CDR1 reads DFQATT; CDR2 reads SNEGSKA (reference sequence). The CDR3 sequence is CSAKAGGWNEQYF. The CDR3 DNA is TGCAGTGCTAAAGCGGGAGGCTGGAACGAGCAGTACTTC.

This clonotype turned up a few times. V gene TRBV18 combines with J gene TRBJ2-7; 10 bases agree with TRBD1. This CDR3 has 19 amino acids. Germline V CDR1 and CDR2: KGHSH, LQKENI. V gave up 1 base and J gave up 0 bases; unmatched junction bases: 12. As DNA, the CDR3 is TGTGCCAGCTCACCACAAGAGATTTGGACAGGGGGACTCTCCTACGAGCAGTACTTC. This sequence encodes CASSPQEIWTGGLSYEQYF.

The rearrangement joins TRBV2 to TRBJ2-5; the match to TRBD2 covers 12 bases. The junction had 4 bases not matched to a gene; V was cut back by 6 bases and J by 5 bases. The CDR3 loop spans 14 amino acids. Germline values: CDR1 SNHLY, CDR2 FYNNEI. CDR3 coding DNA: TGTGCCAGCAGGAGGACTAGCGGGACTGAGACCCAGTACTTC. Encoded protein: CASRRTSGTETQYF.

The rearrangement uses TRBV20-1 and TRBJ1-5; no reliable D call. Deletions cut 5 bases from V and 0 bases from J, with 11 bases between. The length of the CDR3 is 14 residues. Germline CDR1 reads DFQATT; CDR2 reads SNEGSKA (reference sequence). CDR3 nucleotides: TGCAGTGCTGTACTTCTAGATAGCAATCAGCCCCAGCATTTT. It yields the protein CSAVLLDSNQPQHF.

This rearrangement joins TRBV9 to TRBJ2-3; no clear D gene. The length of the CDR3 is 15 residues. Trimming left V 4 bases short and J 2 bases short, with 14 bases between. Germline-derived CDR1 and CDR2 are SGDLS and YYNGEE. The CDR3 nucleotides read TGTGCCAGCAGCCCCACCCCCCAGTCCACAGATACGCAGTATTTT. This translates into CASSPTPQSTDTQYF.

This clonotype was observed a handful of times. The CDR3 is CASSPWTGEGYTF. The CDR3 nucleotides read TGTGCCAGCAGCCCCTGGACAGGGGAAGGCTACACCTTC. The V call is TRBV5-5, the J call TRBJ1-2, with TRBD1 matching 9 bases. After removal of 4 bases from V and 8 bases from J, the junction contained 6 bases not matched to a gene. The CDR3 is 13 amino acids. CDR1 and CDR2 (germline): SGHKS, YYEKEE (reference sequence). The entire variable domain, with the rest obtained from reference TRBV5-5 and TRBJ1-2, is as follows: DAGVTQSPTHLIKTRGQQVTLRCSPISGHKSVSWYQQVLGQGPQFIFQYYEKEERGRGNFPDRFSARQFPNYSSELNVNALLLGDSALYLCASSPWTGEGYTFGSGTRLTVV.

The sample holds a few counts of this clonotype. V and J are TRBV7-9 and TRBJ1-2; 11 bases map to TRBD1. In germline, CDR1 is SEHNR, CDR2 FQNEAQ (reference sequence). This CDR3 comprises 16 residues. V shed 5 bases, J shed 6 bases, and the junction held 11 bases outside the gene matches. CDR3 nucleotide sequence: TGTGCCAGCAGCCTCCTTTGGACAGGGGGCGGGGATGGCTACACCTTC. It specifies CASSLLWTGGGDGYTF.

This clonotype was seen only a few times. The CDR3 DNA is TGTGCTAGTGGGCAGGCTTGGGGCACAGTCTCCTACGAGCAGTACTTC. It specifies CASGQAWGTVSYEQYF. The chain carries TRBV12-5 and TRBJ2-7, with D perhaps matching TRBD1 (5 bases). This CDR3 spans 16 amino acids. The germline gives CDR1 LGHNT, CDR2 FRNRAP. Trimming took 6 bases from V and 0 from J, leaving 18 bases between them. Full variable domain (rest looked up from reference TRBV12-5 and TRBJ2-7): DARVTQTPRHKVTEMGQEVTMRCQPILGHNTVFWYRQTMMQGLELLAYFRNRAPLDDSGMPKDRFSAEMPDATLATLKIQPSEPRDSAVYFCASGQAWGTVSYEQYFGPGTRLTVT.

This clonotype occurred a few times. The chain recombines TRBV29-1 with TRBJ2-5; D gene ambiguous. Trimming removed 4 bases from V and 5 bases from J, with 14 bases in between. CDR1 and CDR2 (germline): SQVTM, ANQGSEA. CDR3 size: 13 residues. Here the CDR3 reads CSVVRPTPETQYF. The CDR3 DNA reads TGCAGCGTTGTCAGACCCACCCCCGAGACCCAGTACTTC.

J is TRBJ1-4 and V is TRBV24-1, with TRBD1 identical over 7 bases. Germline loops: CDR1 KGHDR, CDR2 SFDVKD. The V segment lost 8 bases and the J segment 5 bases; nucleotides outside the gene matches: 7. The CDR3 contains 14 residues. The CDR3 sequence is CATTERQGNEKLFF. CDR3 DNA sequence: TGTGCCACCACAGAACGACAGGGCAATGAAAAACTGTTTTTT.

This clonotype was picked up many times. CDR3 residues: CASSPGLGIYEQYF. For the CDR3, the DNA is TGCGCCAGCAGCCCTGGACTAGGGATCTACGAGCAGTACTTC. The V gene is TRBV5-1, the J gene TRBJ2-7, with 7 bases matching TRBD2. This CDR3 is 14 amino acids long. Germline loops: CDR1 SGHRS, CDR2 YFSETQ. The V segment lost 4 bases and the J segment 3 bases; nucleotides outside the gene matches: 7.

This clonotype appeared a few times. V gene TRBV20-1 combines with J gene TRBJ2-1; TRBD2 matches 14 bases. The germline CDR1 and CDR2 sequences are DFQATT and SNEGSKA (reference sequence). This CDR3 comprises 15 residues. J was trimmed by 9 bases and V by 7 bases; bases with no gene match: 11. The CDR3, as DNA: TGCAGTGTTCTCGATTCGACTAGCGGGAGGGGTGAGCAGTTCTTC. The encoded protein is CSVLDSTSGRGEQFF.

The sample holds a few counts of this clonotype. This chain connects TRBV7-9 to TRBJ1-1, with D tentatively TRBD1 (5 bases). CDR3 length: 13 amino acids. Trimming pared 0 bases from V and 7 bases from J, leaving 9 bases between. CDR1 and CDR2 (germline): SEHNR, FQNEAQ (reference sequence). In nucleotides, the CDR3 is TGTGCCAGCAGCTTAGCGATTACAGGTGAAGCTTTCTTT. Encoded protein: CASSLAITGEAFF. Full variable domain (rest looked up from reference TRBV7-9 and TRBJ1-1): DTGVSQNPRHKITKRGQNVTFRCDPISEHNRLYWYRQTLGQGPEFLTYFQNEAQLEKSRLLSDRFSAERPKGSFSTLEIQRTEQGDSAMYLCASSLAITGEAFFGQGTRLTVV.

This chain joins TRBV15 and TRBJ1-5, with 7 bases aligning to TRBD1. V lost 3 bases to trimming and J lost 6 bases; unmatched junction nucleotides: 8. Germline V CDR1 and CDR2: LNHNV, YYDKDF (reference sequence). The CDR3 covers 15 residues. The CDR3, as DNA: TGTGCCACCAGCAGTCCTCCAGGGGGGAGTCAGCCCCAGCATTTT. It translates to CATSSPPGGSQPQHF.